These 20 T cell receptor beta chains were all obtained from the same sample, sequenced in a study of OX40 agonist ivuxolimab in advanced cancers. Generated by immunoSEQ multiplex PCR, the TCRdb table keeps only in-frame clones and is missing some. This sample yields about 83,000 clones, of which roughly 87% are seen a single time; under 0.75% belongs to the top ten. Source: CD4+ or CD8+ T cells sorted from blood, taken in a trial of the OX40 agonist ivuxolimab. Every receptor here comes from an adult with an advanced solid tumor such as melanoma, head and neck, liver or kidney cancer.

This rearrangement joins TRBV7-6 to TRBJ2-3; D ambiguous. The CDR3 extends over 13 amino acids. Germline V gives CDR1 SGHVS, CDR2 FNYEAQ. V lost 0 bases and J 4 bases, leaving 5 bases between the germline ends. This chain's CDR3 is CASSLALPDTQYF. The CDR3 coding sequence is TGTGCCAGCAGCTTAGCGCTTCCAGATACGCAGTATTTT.

The chain links TRBV28 to TRBJ1-1; tentatively, D is TRBD1 (6 bases). Germline CDR1 is MDHEN and CDR2 is SYDVKM. V was trimmed by 5 bases and J by 5 bases, leaving 18 bases between them. CDR3 length: 15 amino acids. CDR3 loop: CASSPGGGSGTEAFF. In DNA, the CDR3 is TGTGCCAGCAGTCCCGGGGGGGGCTCCGGAACTGAAGCTTTCTTT.

The chain couples TRBV7-2 to TRBJ2-7; D uncertain. This CDR3 spans 14 amino acids. CDR1 is SGHTA and CDR2 is FQGNSA in the germline V gene. The V gene lost 1 base and the J gene lost 0 bases, with 7 bases spanning the gap. The CDR3 coding sequence is TGTGCCAGCAGCTTAGACACGGGCTCCTACGAGCAGTACTTC. Its protein is CASSLDTGSYEQYF.

This chain connects TRBV9 to TRBJ1-2; D is perhaps TRBD1 (6 bases). This CDR3 is 17 amino acids long. The germline V gene encodes CDR1 SGDLS and CDR2 YYNGEE. Trimming shortened V by 2 bases and J by 5 bases, and 22 bases separated the two germline ends. CDR3 DNA sequence: TGTGCCAGCAGCGTTCACGGGGGCTACCCGCTACGGTATGGCTACACCTTC. Its translation is CASSVHGGYPLRYGYTF.

This chain connects TRBV6-5 to TRBJ2-3; maybe TRBD1 (5 bases). Trimming shortened V by 4 bases and J by 0 bases, and 8 bases separated the two germline ends. The CDR3 has 14 amino acids. Germline V gene data show CDR1 as MNHEY and CDR2 as SVGAGI. CDR3: CASSFRQSTDTQYF. CDR3 nucleotides: TGTGCCAGCAGTTTCAGACAGAGCACAGATACGCAGTATTTT.

The chain couples TRBV30 to TRBJ1-1; no firm D call. CDR3 length equals 15 residues. The germline CDR1 and CDR2 sequences are GTSNPN and SVGIG (reference sequence). Trimming pared 2 bases from V and 10 bases from J, leaving 23 bases between. The CDR3 nucleotides read TGTGCCTGGAGTCGGAGCGGGATGGGTGCTTCTTCAGCTTTCTTT. Amino acids: CAWSRSGMGASSAFF.

This clone was detected only a few times. The V call is TRBV9, the J call TRBJ1-1, with D maybe TRBD1 (6 bases). Trimming took 7 bases from V and 3 from J, leaving 16 bases between them. The CDR3 is 14 amino acids. CDR1 is SGDLS and CDR2 is YYNGEE in the germline V gene. The CDR3 here is CASAYLQGDTEAFF. As DNA, the CDR3 is TGTGCCAGCGCCTACCTACAGGGTGACACTGAAGCTTTCTTT.

V gene TRBV19 combines with J gene TRBJ2-3; D tentatively fits TRBD1 or TRBD2 (5 bases each). This CDR3 has 14 residues. The ends were cut back, 4 bases at V and 12 bases at J, with 20 bases in the middle. The germline V gene has CDR1 LNHDA and CDR2 SQIVND (reference sequence). CDR3 in amino acids: CASSKNPLRDPQYF. The CDR3 nucleotides are TGTGCCAGTAGTAAAAATCCCCTCCGGGACCCTCAGTATTTT.

J is TRBJ1-2 and V is TRBV25-1, with D perhaps TRBD1 (6 bases). The V gene's germline CDR1 is MGHDK and CDR2 SYGVNS. Between the trimmed V and J ends, which lost 1 base and 2 bases, there was a span of 17 bases. The CDR3 has 17 amino acids. Here the CDR3 reads CASSESGRGQKNYGYTF. The CDR3 DNA sequence: TGTGCCAGCAGTGAATCCGGGCGGGGGCAAAAGAACTATGGCTACACCTTC.

The CDR3 protein is CASKKGPDGANYGYTF. CDR3 nucleotide sequence: TGCGCCAGCAAAAAAGGTCCGGACGGAGCTAACTATGGCTACACCTTC. This rearrangement joins TRBV5-1 to TRBJ1-2; D ambiguous. The CDR3 sequence is 16 residues long. Per the germline V gene, CDR1 is SGHRS and CDR2 is YFSETQ. V lost 6 bases and J 0 bases, leaving 18 bases between the germline ends.

CDR3 sequence reads: CASSLFSIGLHAINEQFF. DNA for the CDR3: TGTGCCAGCAGCTTGTTTAGTATCGGGCTCCACGCAATCAATGAGCAGTTCTTC. The rearrangement links TRBV5-6 to TRBJ2-1, with unresolved D. Germline V gene data show CDR1 as SGHDT and CDR2 as YYEEEE. V was clipped by 1 base and J by 6 bases, with 23 bases between them. The CDR3 has 18 residues.

This clone was observed once. The rearrangement joins TRBV4-2 to TRBJ1-1; tentative D call: TRBD1 (6 bases). V dropped 5 bases and J dropped 1 base, with 14 bases sitting between them. The CDR3 runs to 15 residues. CDR1 and CDR2 from the germline V gene are LGHNA and YNFKEQ. This CDR3 reads CASSWSPTGNTEAFF. CDR3 in DNA: TGTGCCAGCAGCTGGTCCCCGACAGGGAACACTGAAGCTTTCTTT.

V and J are TRBV18 and TRBJ2-4, with a tentative D call TRBD2 (7 bases). The CDR3 is 19 residues long. Germline CDR1 and CDR2: KGHSH and LQKENI. V lost 0 bases and J lost 0, with 18 bases in between. The CDR3 spells CASSPPGGPDIIAKNIQYF. In nucleotides, the CDR3 is TGTGCCAGCTCACCACCGGGGGGGCCTGATATCATAGCCAAAAACATTCAGTACTTC.

The V and J genes are TRBV10-2 and TRBJ1-1, with D possibly matching TRBD1 (5 bases). Germline CDR1 reads WSHSY; CDR2 reads SAAADI. Trimming stripped 6 bases from V and 4 bases from J, with 21 bases between. The CDR3 spans 16 residues. CDR3 protein: CASSLLGGSDGTEAFF. In DNA form, the CDR3 reads TGCGCCAGCAGCTTGTTGGGGGGATCGGACGGCACTGAAGCTTTCTTT.

This clone showed up just once. V usage is TRBV14 and J usage is TRBJ1-1, with a possible D match to TRBD1 (5 bases). The V gene lost 4 bases and the J gene lost 4 bases, with 10 bases spanning the gap. The germline V gene has CDR1 SGHDN and CDR2 FVKESK. This CDR3 has 13 amino acids. The CDR3 here is CASSLGEVTEAFF. The CDR3 region has the DNA TGTGCCAGCAGCCTGGGGGAGGTCACTGAAGCTTTCTTT. The full variable domain, rest sourced from reference TRBV14 and TRBJ1-1, is EAGVTQFPSHSVIEKGQTVTLRCDPISGHDNLYWYRRVMGKEIKFLLHFVKESKQDESGMPNNRFLAERTGGTYSTLKVQPAELEDSGVYFCASSLGEVTEAFFGQGTRLTVV.

J is TRBJ2-5 and V is TRBV27, with a tentative D call TRBD2 (5 bases). This CDR3 has 16 amino acids. From germline, CDR1 is MNHEY and CDR2 SMNVEV (reference sequence). Trimming pared 6 bases from V and 6 bases from J, leaving 23 bases between. In DNA, the CDR3 is TGTGCCAGCAGCCTGGGCCGATCGGGTCTAGCAAAGACCCAGTACTTC. The encoded protein is CASSLGRSGLAKTQYF.

The CDR3 sequence is CATANGDINQPQHF. CDR3 nucleotide sequence: TGTGCCACCGCTAACGGGGACATCAATCAGCCCCAGCATTTT. The chain couples TRBV6-5 to TRBJ1-5, with D possibly being TRBD1 (6 bases). The length of the CDR3 is 14 residues. The germline CDR1 and CDR2 sequences are MNHEY and SVGAGI. Trimming pared 10 bases from V and 3 bases from J, leaving 16 bases between.

The rearrangement uses TRBV2 and TRBJ1-6; D is possibly TRBD1 (5 bases). The CDR3 runs 18 residues. V was trimmed by 3 bases and J by 0 bases, leaving 15 bases between them. Germline V gene lookup returns CDR1 SNHLY and CDR2 FYNNEI. The CDR3 sequence is CASSDWGPSRSYNSPLHF. The CDR3 nucleotides read TGTGCCAGCAGTGACTGGGGACCGAGTCGCTCCTATAATTCACCCCTCCACTTT.

The chain is built from TRBV19 and TRBJ1-4, with a possible D match to TRBD1 (5 bases). Germline values: CDR1 LNHDA, CDR2 SQIVND (reference sequence). The CDR3 covers 12 residues. V lost 5 bases, J lost 16 bases, and 17 bases lay in between. The CDR3 DNA follows: TGTGCCAGTAGTGCCCCGCCGGGACTCCCGTTTTTT. Residues: CASSAPPGLPFF.

This chain connects TRBV4-3 to TRBJ1-2; TRBD1 aligns across 7 bases. The V gene's germline CDR1 is LGHNA and CDR2 YSLEER. This CDR3 region has 15 residues. Losses at the gene ends were 0 bases for V and 8 bases for J; bases not matched to a gene: 9. The CDR3: CASSQDVKGARGYTF. Here the CDR3 DNA reads TGCGCCAGCAGCCAAGACGTGAAGGGGGCAAGAGGCTACACCTTC.